Detailed here is one T cell receptor beta chain. This clonotype showed up just a few times. Its recognized antigen is unknown. No per-base quality is available; no much larger clone lies one base away. These data belong to a study of response to subunit inactivated influenza vaccine (dated by TCRdb to between 2017 and 2018). Some background on the complete study: To follow how T cells responded to a trivalent subunit inactivated influenza vaccine, the researchers relied on deep quantitative profiling of the T cell receptor repertoire. Overall study outcomes, separate from this receptor: It was suggested by the authors that each seasonal influenza vaccination may recruit only a limited number of new T cells.

At the junction V is shortened by 4 bases and J by 8 bases, with 15 bases in between. CDR1 SEHNR and CDR2 FQNEAQ are derived from the germline V gene (reference sequence). Measured from the cysteine to the phenylalanine, the CDR3 is 14 residues long. Just the 42-base CDR3 DNA is kept, in frame starting at base 1. The library relied on RT-PCR. The sequencer was an Illumina HiSeq 2500. TCRdb itself trimmed the public reads at Q25 with fastp, ran MiXCR and retained productive beta chains. One record per CDR3 amino acid sequence lists the most common genes and DNA. Across this sample there are a few hundred thousand distinct CDR3 sequences, with approximately 14% seen only once. The ten largest make up around 10% of the sample.

The receptor was isolated from a man aged 45-60 years who received an inactivated influenza vaccine. Donor details come from another sample of the same person, matched by shared clones. Here the sequenced sample was PBMCs from blood, taken about 13 days after vaccination. The chain joins TRBV7-9 to TRBJ2-1, with a weak D call of TRBD2 (5 bases match). This receptor has the CDR3 CASSSGIRHDEQFF. At the DNA level, the sequence is TGTGCCAGCAGCTCGGGGATTAGGCACGATGAGCAGTTCTTC.